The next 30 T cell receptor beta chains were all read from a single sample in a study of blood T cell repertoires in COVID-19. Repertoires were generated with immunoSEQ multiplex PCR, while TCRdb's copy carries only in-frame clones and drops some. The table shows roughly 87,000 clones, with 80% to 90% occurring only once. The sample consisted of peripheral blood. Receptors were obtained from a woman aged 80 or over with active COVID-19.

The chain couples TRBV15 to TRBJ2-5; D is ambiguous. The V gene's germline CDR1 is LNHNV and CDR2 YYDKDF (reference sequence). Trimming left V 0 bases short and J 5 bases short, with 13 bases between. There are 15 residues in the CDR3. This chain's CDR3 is CATSREFASYETQYF. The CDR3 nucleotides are TGTGCCACCAGCAGAGAGTTTGCTAGTTACGAGACCCAGTACTTC.

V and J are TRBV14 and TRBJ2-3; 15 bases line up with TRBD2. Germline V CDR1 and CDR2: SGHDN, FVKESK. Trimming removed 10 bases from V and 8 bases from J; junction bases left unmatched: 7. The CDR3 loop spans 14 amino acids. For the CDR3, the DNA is TGTGCCACCGGGACTAGCGGGAGGTCCCCTACGCAGTATTTT. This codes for CATGTSGRSPTQYF.

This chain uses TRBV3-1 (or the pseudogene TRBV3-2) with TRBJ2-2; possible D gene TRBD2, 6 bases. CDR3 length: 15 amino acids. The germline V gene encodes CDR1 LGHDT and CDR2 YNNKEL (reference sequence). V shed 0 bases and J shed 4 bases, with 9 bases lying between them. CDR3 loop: CASSQDRGSTGELFF. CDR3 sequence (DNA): TGTGCCAGCAGCCAAGATCGGGGGAGCACCGGGGAGCTGTTTTTT.

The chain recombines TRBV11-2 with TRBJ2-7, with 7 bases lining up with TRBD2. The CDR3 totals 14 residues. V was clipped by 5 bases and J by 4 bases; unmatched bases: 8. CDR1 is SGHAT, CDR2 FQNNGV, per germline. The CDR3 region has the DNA TGTGCCAGCAGCCTCGACAGCGGGGATTACGAGCAGTACTTC. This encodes CASSLDSGDYEQYF.

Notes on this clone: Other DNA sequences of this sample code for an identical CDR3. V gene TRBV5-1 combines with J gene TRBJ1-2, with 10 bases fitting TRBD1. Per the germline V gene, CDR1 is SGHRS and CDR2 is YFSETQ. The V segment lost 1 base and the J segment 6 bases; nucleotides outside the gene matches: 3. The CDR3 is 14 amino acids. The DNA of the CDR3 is TGCGCCAGCAGCTTGCTAGGGACAGGGGATGGCTACACCTTC. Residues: CASSLLGTGDGYTF.

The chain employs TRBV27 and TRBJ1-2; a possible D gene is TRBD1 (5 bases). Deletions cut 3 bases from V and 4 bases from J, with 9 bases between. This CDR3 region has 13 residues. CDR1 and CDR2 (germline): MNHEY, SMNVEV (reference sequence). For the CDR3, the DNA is TGTGCCAGCAGTTTGGGGGGAGGCTATGGCTACACCTTC. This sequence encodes CASSLGGGYGYTF.

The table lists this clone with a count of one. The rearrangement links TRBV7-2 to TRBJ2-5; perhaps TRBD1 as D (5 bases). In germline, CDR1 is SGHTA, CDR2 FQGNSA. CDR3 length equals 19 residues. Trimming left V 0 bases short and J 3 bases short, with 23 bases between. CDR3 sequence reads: CASSLALFIGAEPKETQYF. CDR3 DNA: TGTGCCAGCAGCTTAGCGCTTTTTATAGGGGCCGAACCAAAAGAGACCCAGTACTTC. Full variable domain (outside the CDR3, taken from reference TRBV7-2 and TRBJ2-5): GAGVSQSPSNKVTEKGKDVELRCDPISGHTALYWYRQSLGQGLEFLIYFQGNSAPDKSGLPSDRFSAERTGGSVSTLTIQRTQQEDSAVYLCASSLALFIGAEPKETQYFGPGTRLLVL.

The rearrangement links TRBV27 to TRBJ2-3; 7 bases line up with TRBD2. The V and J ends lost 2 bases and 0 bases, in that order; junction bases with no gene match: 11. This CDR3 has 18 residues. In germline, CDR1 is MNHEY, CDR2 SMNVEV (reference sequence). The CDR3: CASSLSTSAYASTDTQYF. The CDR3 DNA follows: TGTGCCAGCAGTTTAAGTACTAGCGCGTATGCTAGCACAGATACGCAGTATTTT.

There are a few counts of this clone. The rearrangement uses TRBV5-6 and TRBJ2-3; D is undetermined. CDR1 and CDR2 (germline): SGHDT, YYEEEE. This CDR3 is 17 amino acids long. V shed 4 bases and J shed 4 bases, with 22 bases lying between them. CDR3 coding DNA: TGTGCCAGCAGCCAGTACCCTAGACCACCAACCCCAGATACGCAGTATTTT. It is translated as CASSQYPRPPTPDTQYF. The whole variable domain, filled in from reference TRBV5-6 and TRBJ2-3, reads DAGVTQSPTHLIKTRGQQVTLRCSPKSGHDTVSWYQQALGQGPQFIFQYYEEEERQRGNFPDRFSGHQFPNYSSELNVNALLLGDSALYLCASSQYPRPPTPDTQYFGPGTRLTVL.

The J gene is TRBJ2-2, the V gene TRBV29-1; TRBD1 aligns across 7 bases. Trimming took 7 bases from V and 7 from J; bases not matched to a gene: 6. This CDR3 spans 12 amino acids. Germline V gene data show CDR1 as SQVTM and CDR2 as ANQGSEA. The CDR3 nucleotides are TGCAGCGCTTTGGGACAGCTCGGGGAGCTGTTTTTT. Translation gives CSALGQLGELFF.

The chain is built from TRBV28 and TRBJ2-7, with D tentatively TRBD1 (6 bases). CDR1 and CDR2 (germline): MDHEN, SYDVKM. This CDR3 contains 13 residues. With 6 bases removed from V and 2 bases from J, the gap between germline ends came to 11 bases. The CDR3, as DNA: TGTGCCAGCAGATCCGGGACACCCTACGAGCAGTACTTC. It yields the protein CASRSGTPYEQYF.

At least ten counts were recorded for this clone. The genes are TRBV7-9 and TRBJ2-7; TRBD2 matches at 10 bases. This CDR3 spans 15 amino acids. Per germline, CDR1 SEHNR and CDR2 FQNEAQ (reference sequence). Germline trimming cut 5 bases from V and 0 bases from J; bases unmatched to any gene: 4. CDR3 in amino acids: CASSPWTSGSYEQYF. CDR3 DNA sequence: TGTGCCAGCAGCCCTTGGACTAGCGGCTCCTACGAGCAGTACTTC.

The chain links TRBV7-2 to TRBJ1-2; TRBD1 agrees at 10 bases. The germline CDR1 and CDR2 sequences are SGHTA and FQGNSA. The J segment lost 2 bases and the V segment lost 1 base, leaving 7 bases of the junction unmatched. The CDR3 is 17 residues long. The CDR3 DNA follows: TGTGCCAGCAGCTTAGGTGGGACAGGGGCTGGAAACTATGGCTACACCTTC. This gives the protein CASSLGGTGAGNYGYTF. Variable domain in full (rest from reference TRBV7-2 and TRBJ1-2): GAGVSQSPSNKVTEKGKDVELRCDPISGHTALYWYRQSLGQGLEFLIYFQGNSAPDKSGLPSDRFSAERTGGSVSTLTIQRTQQEDSAVYLCASSLGGTGAGNYGYTFGSGTRLTVV.

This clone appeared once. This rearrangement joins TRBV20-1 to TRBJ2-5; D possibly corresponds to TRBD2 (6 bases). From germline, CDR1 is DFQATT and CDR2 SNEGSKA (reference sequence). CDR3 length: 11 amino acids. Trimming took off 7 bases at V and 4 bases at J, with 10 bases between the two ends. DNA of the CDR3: TGCAGTGGGCGGGGAGGAGAGACCCAGTACTTC. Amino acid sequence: CSGRGGETQYF.

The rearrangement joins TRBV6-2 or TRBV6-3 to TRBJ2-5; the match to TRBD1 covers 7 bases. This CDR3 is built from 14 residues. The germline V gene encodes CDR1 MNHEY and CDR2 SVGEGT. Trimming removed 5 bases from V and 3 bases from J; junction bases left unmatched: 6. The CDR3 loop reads CASSLSTGEETQYF. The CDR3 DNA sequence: TGTGCCAGCAGTCTTTCAACAGGGGAAGAGACCCAGTACTTC.

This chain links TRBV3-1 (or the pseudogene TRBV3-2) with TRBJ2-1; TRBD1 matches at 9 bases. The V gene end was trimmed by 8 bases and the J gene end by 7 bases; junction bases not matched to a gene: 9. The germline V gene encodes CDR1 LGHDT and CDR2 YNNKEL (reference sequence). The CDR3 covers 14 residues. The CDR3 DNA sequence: TGTGCCAGCCGGCGACAGGGGGAATCGAATGAGCAGTTCTTC. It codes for CASRRQGESNEQFF.

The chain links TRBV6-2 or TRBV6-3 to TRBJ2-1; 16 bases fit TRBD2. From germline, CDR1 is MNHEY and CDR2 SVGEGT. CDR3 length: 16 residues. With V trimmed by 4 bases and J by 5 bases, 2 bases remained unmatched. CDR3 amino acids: CASSSGLAGGNNEQFF. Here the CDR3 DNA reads TGTGCCAGCAGTTCGGGACTAGCGGGAGGGAACAATGAGCAGTTCTTC.

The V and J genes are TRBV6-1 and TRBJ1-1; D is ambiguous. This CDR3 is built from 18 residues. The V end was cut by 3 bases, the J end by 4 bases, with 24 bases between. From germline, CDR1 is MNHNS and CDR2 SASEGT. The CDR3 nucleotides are TGTGCCAGCAGTGACCCCAGCGGCAGATCTTCACACCTCACTGAAGCTTTCTTT. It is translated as CASSDPSGRSSHLTEAFF.

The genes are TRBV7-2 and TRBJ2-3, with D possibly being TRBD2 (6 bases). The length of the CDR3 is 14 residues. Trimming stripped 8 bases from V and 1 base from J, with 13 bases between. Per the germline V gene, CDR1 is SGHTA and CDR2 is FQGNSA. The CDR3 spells CASRREYGTDTQYF. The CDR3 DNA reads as TGTGCCAGCCGCCGGGAGTATGGCACAGATACGCAGTATTTT.

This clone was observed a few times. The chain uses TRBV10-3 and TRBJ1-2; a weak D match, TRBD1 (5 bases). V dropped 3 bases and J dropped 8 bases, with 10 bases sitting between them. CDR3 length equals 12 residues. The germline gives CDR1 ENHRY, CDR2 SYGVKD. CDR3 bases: TGTGCCATCAGTGAAAGGGGCTGGGGCTACACCTTC. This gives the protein CAISERGWGYTF.

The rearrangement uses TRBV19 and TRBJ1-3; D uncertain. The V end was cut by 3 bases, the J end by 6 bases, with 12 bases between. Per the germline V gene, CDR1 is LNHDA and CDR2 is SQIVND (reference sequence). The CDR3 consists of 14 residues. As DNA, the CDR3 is TGTGCCAGTAGTATTCGCTCGGCGGAAAACACCATATATTTT. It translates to CASSIRSAENTIYF.

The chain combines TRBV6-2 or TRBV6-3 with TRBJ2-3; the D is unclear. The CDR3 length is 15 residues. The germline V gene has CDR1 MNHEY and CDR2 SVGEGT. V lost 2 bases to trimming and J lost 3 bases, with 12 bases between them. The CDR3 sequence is CASSYTHTFTDTQYF. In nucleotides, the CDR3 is TGTGCCAGCAGTTACACGCATACTTTTACAGATACGCAGTATTTT.

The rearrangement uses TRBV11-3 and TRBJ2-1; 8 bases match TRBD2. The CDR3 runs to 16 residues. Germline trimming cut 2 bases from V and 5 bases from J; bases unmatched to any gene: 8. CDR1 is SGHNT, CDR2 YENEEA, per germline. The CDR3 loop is CASSLRLAGPNNEQFF. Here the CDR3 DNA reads TGTGCCAGCAGCTTACGGCTAGCGGGCCCAAACAATGAGCAGTTCTTC.

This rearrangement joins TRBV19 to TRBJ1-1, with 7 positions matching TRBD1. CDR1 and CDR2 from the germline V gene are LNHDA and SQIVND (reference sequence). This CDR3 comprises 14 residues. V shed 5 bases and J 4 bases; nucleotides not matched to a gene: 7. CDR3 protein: CASSSPNRGTEAFF. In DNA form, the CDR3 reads TGTGCCAGTAGTTCGCCCAACAGGGGCACTGAAGCTTTCTTT.

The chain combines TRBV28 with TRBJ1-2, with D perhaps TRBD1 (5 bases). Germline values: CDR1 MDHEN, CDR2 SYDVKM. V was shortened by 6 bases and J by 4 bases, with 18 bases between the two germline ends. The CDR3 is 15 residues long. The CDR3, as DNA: TGTGCCAGCAGCCAATCTCCGGGACTGATCTATGGCTACACCTTC. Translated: CASSQSPGLIYGYTF.

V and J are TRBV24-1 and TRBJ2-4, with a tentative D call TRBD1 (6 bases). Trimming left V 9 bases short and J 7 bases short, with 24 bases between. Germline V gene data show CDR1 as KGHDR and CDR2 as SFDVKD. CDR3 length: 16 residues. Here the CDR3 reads CATSRGLGGGENIQYF. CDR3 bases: TGTGCCACCTCACGGGGATTAGGGGGTGGGGAGAACATTCAGTACTTC.

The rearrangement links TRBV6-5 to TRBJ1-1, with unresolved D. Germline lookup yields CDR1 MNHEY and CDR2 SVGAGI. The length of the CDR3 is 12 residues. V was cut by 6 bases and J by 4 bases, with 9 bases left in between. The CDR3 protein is CASRRQVTEAFF. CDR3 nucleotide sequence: TGTGCCAGCAGACGGCAGGTCACTGAAGCTTTCTTT.

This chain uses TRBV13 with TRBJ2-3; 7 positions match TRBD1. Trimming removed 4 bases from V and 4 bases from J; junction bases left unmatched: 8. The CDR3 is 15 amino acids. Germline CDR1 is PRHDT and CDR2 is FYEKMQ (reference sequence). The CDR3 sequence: CASSYRQGIADTQYF. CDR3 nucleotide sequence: TGTGCCAGCAGCTATCGACAGGGTATCGCAGATACGCAGTATTTT.

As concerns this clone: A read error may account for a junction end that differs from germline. This chain's CDR3 is CATSSGYSEQFF. As DNA, the CDR3 is TGTGCCACCAGCAGCGGATACAGTGAGCAGTTCTTC. V usage is TRBV15 and J usage is TRBJ2-1; D remains ambiguous. Looked up from germline, CDR1 is LNHNV and CDR2 is YYDKDF (reference sequence). CDR3 size: 12 residues.

The CDR3: CASSPSGRGLETQYF. The CDR3 region has the DNA TGCGCCAGCAGCCCTAGCGGGAGGGGGTTGGAGACCCAGTACTTC. This rearrangement joins TRBV5-1 to TRBJ2-5; 12 bases are a match to TRBD2. V was pared by 4 bases and J by 5 bases, with 6 bases of the junction left unmatched. CDR1 and CDR2 (germline): SGHRS, YFSETQ. The CDR3 consists of 15 residues.